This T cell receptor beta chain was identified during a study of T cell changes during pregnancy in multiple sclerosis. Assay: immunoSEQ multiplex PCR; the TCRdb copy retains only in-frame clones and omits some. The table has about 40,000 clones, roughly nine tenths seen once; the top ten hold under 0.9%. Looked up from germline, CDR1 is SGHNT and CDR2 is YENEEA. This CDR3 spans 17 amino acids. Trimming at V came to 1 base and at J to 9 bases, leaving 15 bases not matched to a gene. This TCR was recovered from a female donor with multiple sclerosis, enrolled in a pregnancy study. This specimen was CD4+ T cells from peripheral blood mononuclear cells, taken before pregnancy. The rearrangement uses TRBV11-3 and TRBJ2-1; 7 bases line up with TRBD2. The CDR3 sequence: CASSLGLGREQGGEQFF. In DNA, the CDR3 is TGTGCCAGCAGCTTAGGGTTAGGGCGGGAGCAGGGCGGTGAGCAGTTCTTC.